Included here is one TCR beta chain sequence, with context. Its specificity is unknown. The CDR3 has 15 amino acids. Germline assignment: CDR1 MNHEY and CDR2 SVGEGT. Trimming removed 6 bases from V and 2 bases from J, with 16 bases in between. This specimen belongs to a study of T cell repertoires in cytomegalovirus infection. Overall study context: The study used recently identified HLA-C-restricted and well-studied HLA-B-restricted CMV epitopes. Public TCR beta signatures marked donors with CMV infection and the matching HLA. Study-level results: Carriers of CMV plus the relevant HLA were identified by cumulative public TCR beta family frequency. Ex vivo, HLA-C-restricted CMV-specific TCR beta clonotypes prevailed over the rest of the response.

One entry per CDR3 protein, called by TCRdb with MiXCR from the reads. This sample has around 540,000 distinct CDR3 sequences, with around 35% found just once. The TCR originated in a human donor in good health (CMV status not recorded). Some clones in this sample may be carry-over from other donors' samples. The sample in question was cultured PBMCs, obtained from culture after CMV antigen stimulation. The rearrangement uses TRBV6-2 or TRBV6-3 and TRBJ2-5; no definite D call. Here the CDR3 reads CASRFSILRQETQYF. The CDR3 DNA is TGTGCCAGCAGGTTTAGTATATTGAGACAAGAGACCCAGTACTTC.